This is a list of T cell receptor beta chains from one sample in a study of shared clonotypes between healthy human individuals. The table came from immunoSEQ multiplex PCR; TCRdb's copy has only in-frame clones and leaves some out. The repertoire includes approximately 2,300,000 clones, around 90% of them detected once, and 0.37% sits in the top ten. The specimen sequenced was naive CD4+ T cells from PBMCs. The receptor set was obtained from a young man in good health. Some clones in this sample may be carry-over from other donors' samples. CDR3s include the opening cysteine and the closing phenylalanine or tryptophan. The D gene is left open where the match is weak. Size tells how often a clone was seen (once, few, many) or the class of an expanded clone, and some rows leave it out.

.	TRBV18	TRBJ1-3	.	CASSPGTDGNTIYF	TGTGCCAGTTCACCCGGGACGGATGGAAACACCATATATTTT
.	TRBV21-1	TRBJ1-6	.	CASRLIPGQYNSPLHF	TGTGCCAGCAGATTAATTCCGGGACAGTATAATTCACCCCTCCACTTT
.	TRBV5-4	TRBJ1-3	.	CASSLDRGSGNTIYF	TGTGCCAGCAGCTTGGATAGGGGCTCTGGAAACACCATATATTTT
.	TRBV28	TRBJ1-5	.	CASSSPSNQPQHF	TGTGCCAGCAGTTCACCGAGCAATCAGCCCCAGCATTTT
few	TRBV18	TRBJ1-5	TRBD1	CASSPPGQGAGQPQHF	TGTGCCAGCTCACCACCGGGTCAGGGGGCTGGGCAGCCCCAGCATTTT
.	TRBV28	TRBJ1-2	.	CASSLQFGTGPSGYTF	TGTGCCAGCAGCCTCCAATTTGGGACGGGCCCCTCCGGCTACACCTTC
.	TRBV27	TRBJ1-1	TRBD1	CASRLIGQAGGEAFF	TGTGCCAGCAGGCTAATTGGACAGGCCGGAGGTGAAGCTTTCTTT
.	TRBV5-4	TRBJ1-4	.	CASSLVAGEKLFF	TGTGCCAGCAGCTTGGTTGCCGGGGAAAAACTGTTTTTT
.	TRBV4-3	TRBJ2-3	.	CASSAGVPGDTQYF	TGCGCCAGCAGTGCGGGCGTTCCGGGAGATACGCAGTATTTT
.	TRBV29-1	TRBJ2-7	.	CSGGQAGEQYF	TGCAGCGGGGGGCAGGCGGGAGAGCAGTACTTC
.	TRBV7-3	TRBJ2-2	TRBD2	CASSFAGTSGANTGELFF	TGTGCCAGCAGCTTCGCCGGGACTAGCGGGGCGAACACCGGGGAGCTGTTTTTT
.	TRBV28	TRBJ2-1	TRBD2	CASSFGLAGYDEQFF	TGTGCCAGCAGTTTCGGACTAGCGGGATATGATGAGCAGTTCTTC
.	TRBV7-3	TRBJ2-3	TRBD2	CASSILAGGRIDTQYF	TGTGCCAGCAGCATTCTAGCGGGAGGGAGAATAGATACGCAGTATTTT
.	TRBV4-2	TRBJ2-5	.	CASSQAQGWGFQETQYF	TGTGCCAGCAGCCAAGCCCAAGGGTGGGGGTTTCAAGAGACCCAGTACTTC
.	TRBV7-9	TRBJ2-3	TRBD2	CASSLWRLAGVDTQYF	TGTGCCAGCAGCTTATGGCGGCTAGCGGGAGTAGATACGCAGTATTTT
.	TRBV28	TRBJ1-5	TRBD1	CASSWDRGTQPQHF	TGTGCCAGCAGTTGGGACAGAGGCACCCAGCCCCAGCATTTT
.	TRBV5-1	TRBJ1-2	TRBD1	CASSSSGGGGYTF	TGCGCCAGCAGCTCCTCAGGGGGTGGAGGCTACACCTTC
once	TRBV15	TRBJ2-2	.	CATSPGIREGLGELFF	TGTGCCACCAGCCCCGGGATCAGAGAGGGGTTAGGGGAGCTGTTTTTT
once	TRBV30	TRBJ2-5	.	CAWSGLGLTEETQYF	TGTGCCTGGAGTGGCCTGGGACTGACGGAGGAGACCCAGTACTTC
.	TRBV6-4	TRBJ2-1	.	CASSTLYGNEQFF	TGTGCCAGCAGCACCCTCTACGGCAATGAGCAGTTCTTC
few	TRBV9	TRBJ2-6	.	CASRSSGANVLTF	TGTGCCAGCAGGAGCTCTGGGGCCAACGTCCTGACTTTC
.	TRBV5-4	TRBJ2-1	TRBD2	CASSLARGDNEQFF	TGTGCCAGCAGCTTGGCCCGGGGGGACAATGAGCAGTTCTTC
.	TRBV21-1	TRBJ2-5	.	CASSKALRDTIETQYF	TGTGCCAGCAGCAAAGCGCTGAGGGACACGATAGAGACCCAGTACTTC
.	TRBV28	TRBJ1-3	.	CASSLPVDRYSGNTIYF	TGTGCCAGCAGTTTACCCGTCGACAGGTACTCTGGAAACACCATATATTTT
.	TRBV21-1	TRBJ1-1	.	CASSKGPGHRPNTEAFF	TGTGCCAGCAGCAAAGGACCGGGACATAGACCGAACACTGAAGCTTTCTTT
.	TRBV7-2	TRBJ2-7	.	CASSRTGPYEQYF	TGTGCCAGCAGCCGAACGGGGCCCTACGAGCAGTACTTC
.	TRBV19	TRBJ1-5	.	CASNYRALHSNQPQHF	TGTGCCAGTAACTACCGGGCCCTCCATAGCAATCAGCCCCAGCATTTT
.	TRBV7-8	TRBJ2-7	TRBD1	CASSAGTGTGEQYF	TGTGCCAGCAGCGCTGGGACAGGGACGGGCGAGCAGTACTTC
.	TRBV7-2	TRBJ2-7	TRBD2	CASSPKAREAPRYEQYF	TGTGCCAGCAGCCCAAAAGCCCGGGAGGCCCCCCGGTACGAGCAGTACTTC
.	TRBV7-9	TRBJ2-2	.	CASSLGGSGGGELFF	TGTGCCAGCAGCTTAGGGGGAAGCGGCGGCGGGGAGCTGTTTTTT
.	TRBV9	TRBJ2-1	TRBD1	CASSVAGTGNNEQFF	TGTGCCAGCAGCGTAGCCGGGACAGGGAACAATGAGCAGTTCTTC
once	TRBV7-9	TRBJ2-2	.	CASSLVVPGELFF	TGTGCCAGCAGCTTAGTTGTCCCCGGGGAGCTGTTTTTT
.	TRBV4-2	TRBJ2-7	TRBD2	CASSHQAGLAVLGSYEQYF	TGTGCCAGCAGCCACCAAGCGGGACTAGCGGTCCTGGGGAGCTACGAGCAGTACTTC
.	TRBV4-1	TRBJ2-7	TRBD2	CASSHGLAASYEQYF	TGCGCCAGCAGCCACGGACTAGCGGCTTCCTACGAGCAGTACTTC
.	TRBV5-6	TRBJ2-5	TRBD1	CASRNNRDRVSETQYF	TGTGCCAGCAGAAATAACCGGGACAGGGTATCAGAGACCCAGTACTTC
.	TRBV28	TRBJ1-3	.	CASSLLNSGNTIYF	TGTGCCAGCAGTCTCCTTAACTCTGGAAACACCATATATTTT
.	TRBV29-1	TRBJ2-1	TRBD2	CSVEMWTSGRAPTAYNEQFF	TGCAGCGTTGAGATGTGGACTAGCGGGAGGGCTCCCACGGCCTACAATGAGCAGTTCTTC
.	TRBV4-3	TRBJ2-1	TRBD2	CASSQEGTSGRSSYNEQFF	TGCGCCAGCAGCCAAGAGGGGACTAGCGGGAGGAGCTCCTACAATGAGCAGTTCTTC
once	TRBV28	TRBJ1-2	TRBD1	CASRLQGVDYGYTF	TGTGCCAGCAGGTTACAGGGGGTAGACTATGGCTACACCTTC
.	TRBV6-5	TRBJ2-3	TRBD1	CASSPAGGKNTQYF	TGTGCCAGCAGTCCTGCAGGGGGCAAAAATACGCAGTATTTT
.	TRBV28	TRBJ2-3	TRBD2	CASSLGQLAGSTDTQYF	TGTGCCAGCAGTTTAGGCCAACTAGCGGGGTCCACAGATACGCAGTATTTT
.	TRBV11-1	TRBJ1-1	.	CASSREGMNTEAFF	TGTGCCAGCAGCCGGGAGGGTATGAACACTGAAGCTTTCTTT
few	TRBV5-6	TRBJ1-3	TRBD1	CASSLMGQSSGNTIYF	TGTGCCAGCAGCTTAATGGGACAGAGTTCTGGAAACACCATATATTTT
.	TRBV27	TRBJ1-2	.	CASSLVGREYGYTF	TGTGCCAGCAGTTTGGTGGGGCGAGAGTATGGCTACACCTTC
.	TRBV23-1	TRBJ1-4	.	CASPCFVESGGNEKLFF	TGCGCCAGCCCATGTTTTGTCGAGTCGGGCGGGAATGAAAAACTGTTTTTT
.	TRBV28	TRBJ2-5	.	CASTGGWQETQYF	TGTGCCAGCACCGGGGGCTGGCAAGAGACCCAGTACTTC
.	TRBV10-2	TRBJ2-5	.	CASSPPGGAPDF	TGCGCCAGCAGTCCTCCGGGCGGAGCCCCCGACTTC
.	TRBV5-1	TRBJ1-2	TRBD1	CASSLGSSGQYYGYTF	TGCGCCAGCAGCTTGGGATCGTCGGGACAGTACTATGGCTACACCTTC
.	TRBV28	TRBJ2-1	TRBD1	CASRWGQYNEQFF	TGTGCCAGCAGATGGGGACAGTACAATGAGCAGTTCTTC
.	TRBV27	TRBJ1-5	.	CASSFRYLQPQHF	TGTGCCAGCAGTTTTCGATACCTCCAGCCCCAGCATTTT